This T cell receptor (beta chain) emerged from a study of T-cell reconstitution after alpha-beta-depleted transplantation in children. Study observations and caveats: Surviving recipient T cells and thymic progenitors underlay high day-60 TCRbeta diversity in some patients. Several hundred rapidly expanded clones from non-depleted graft cells reportedly supplied alpha-beta T cells about two months post-transplant. Newly made T cells mostly supplied T-cell counts and diversity one year after transplant.

This sample's TCRbeta library carried unique molecular identifier barcodes. TCRdb itself ran the PCR reads through MiXCR, one entry per CDR3 protein. The repertoire holds over 450,000 distinct CDR3 sequences, with roughly a tenth as singletons. This clonotype appeared many times. The antigen is undetermined. Trimming took 7 bases from V and 0 from J, leaving 19 bases between them. Looked up from germline, CDR1 is SQVTM and CDR2 is ANQGSEA. The CDR3 is 16 residues long. Source: PBMCs, taken before TCRalphabeta/CD19-depleted stem cell transplant. The chain recombines TRBV29-1 with TRBJ2-4; D perhaps matches TRBD1 (5 bases). This receptor was obtained from a child aged 2-15 years with inherited bone marrow failure, due to receive a stem cell transplant. Here the CDR3 reads CSAVGAGIVAKNIQYF. DNA for the CDR3: TGCAGCGCCGTTGGGGCCGGTATTGTAGCCAAAAACATTCAGTACTTC.